The TCR beta chain described here comes from a study of technical replicates of blood from a few donors. This CDR3 is 15 amino acids long. V was pared by 0 bases and J by 7 bases, with 5 bases of the junction left unmatched. Germline V gene data show CDR1 as SGHTA and CDR2 as FQGNSA. TCRdb's copy holds only in-frame clones and misses some; the assay was immunoSEQ multiplex PCR. The profile covers 60,000 to 80,000 clones, with approximately 90% appearing a single time and 4.7% taken by the ten largest. The clonotype comes from a human donor in good health. Some clones in this sample may be carry-over from other donors' samples. V usage is TRBV7-2 and J usage is TRBJ1-3; TRBD1 aligns across 8 bases. The sample comprised PBMCs. For the CDR3, the DNA is TGTGCCAGCAGCTTAGCGCGGACAGGGATGAACACCATATATTTT. This codes for CASSLARTGMNTIYF.